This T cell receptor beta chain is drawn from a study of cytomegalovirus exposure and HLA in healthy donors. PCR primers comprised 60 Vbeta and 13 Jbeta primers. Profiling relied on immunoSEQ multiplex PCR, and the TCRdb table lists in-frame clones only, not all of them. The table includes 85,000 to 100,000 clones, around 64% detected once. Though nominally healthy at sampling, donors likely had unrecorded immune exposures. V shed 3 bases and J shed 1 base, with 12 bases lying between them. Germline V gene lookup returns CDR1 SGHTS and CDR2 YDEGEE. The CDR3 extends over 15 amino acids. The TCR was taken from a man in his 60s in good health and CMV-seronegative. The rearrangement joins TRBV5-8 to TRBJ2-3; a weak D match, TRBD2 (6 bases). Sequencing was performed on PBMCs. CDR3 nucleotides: TGTGCCAGCAGCTGGGGCTCGGGGGGCACAGATACGCAGTATTTT. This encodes CASSWGSGGTDTQYF. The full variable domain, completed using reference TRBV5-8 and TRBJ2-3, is EAGVTQSPTHLIKTRGQQATLRCSPISGHTSVYWYQQALGLGLQFLLWYDEGEERNRGNFPPRFSGRQFPNYSSELNVNALELEDSALYLCASSWGSGGTDTQYFGPGTRLTVL.